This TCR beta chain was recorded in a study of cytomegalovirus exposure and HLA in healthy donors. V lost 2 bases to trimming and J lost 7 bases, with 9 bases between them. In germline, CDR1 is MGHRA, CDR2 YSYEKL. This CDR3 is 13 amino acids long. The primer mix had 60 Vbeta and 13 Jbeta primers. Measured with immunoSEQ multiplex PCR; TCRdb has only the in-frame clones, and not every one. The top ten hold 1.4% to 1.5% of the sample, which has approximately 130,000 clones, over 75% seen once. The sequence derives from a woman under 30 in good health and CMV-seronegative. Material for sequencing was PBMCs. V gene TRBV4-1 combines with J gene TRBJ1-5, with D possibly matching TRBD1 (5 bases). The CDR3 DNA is TGCGCCAGCAGCCAACAGGGCCGACAGCCCCAGCATTTT. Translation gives CASSQQGRQPQHF.